This passage covers 8 T cell receptor beta chains from one sample sequenced in a study of T cell responses to AZD1222 COVID-19 vaccine. Repertoires were generated with immunoSEQ multiplex PCR, while TCRdb's copy carries only in-frame clones and drops some. Of 200,000 or so clones in the sample, over 70% were seen once. Here the sequenced sample was peripheral blood, taken on day 0 of MenACWY control vaccination. Receptor source: an adult in good health.

This sequence joins TRBV5-1 and TRBJ2-7; D may be TRBD1 (5 bases). Trimming stripped 0 bases from V and 0 bases from J, with 10 bases between. In germline, CDR1 is SGHRS, CDR2 YFSETQ. CDR3 size: 15 residues. CDR3 loop: CASSLATGRSYEQYF. CDR3 nucleotide sequence: TGCGCCAGCAGCTTGGCCACAGGCCGCTCCTACGAGCAGTACTTC.

The chain has TRBV7-6 and TRBJ1-2, with 10 nucleotides matching TRBD1. Germline trimming cut 5 bases from V and 4 bases from J; bases unmatched to any gene: 13. Germline lookup yields CDR1 SGHVS and CDR2 FNYEAQ. The CDR3 loop spans 17 amino acids. CDR3 sequence reads: CASSVRQGAGWVYGYTF. CDR3 nucleotides: TGTGCCAGCAGCGTCCGACAGGGGGCAGGGTGGGTCTATGGCTACACCTTC.

This chain connects TRBV28 to TRBJ2-5, with D possibly TRBD1 on 5 matching bases. Germline V gene lookup returns CDR1 MDHEN and CDR2 SYDVKM. The CDR3 runs 15 residues. V lost 4 bases and J 5 bases, leaving 17 bases between the germline ends. The CDR3 nucleotides read TGTGCCAGCAGTTCCATAGACCCTGCAGGGGAGACCCAGTACTTC. Its protein product is CASSSIDPAGETQYF.

The chain couples TRBV28 to TRBJ2-1, with 10 nucleotides matching TRBD2. The V and J ends lost 5 bases and 2 bases, in that order; junction bases with no gene match: 0. There are 14 residues in the CDR3. Germline CDR1 reads MDHEN; CDR2 reads SYDVKM. Here the CDR3 reads CASSTSGTYNEQFF. In DNA form, the CDR3 reads TGTGCCAGCAGTACTAGCGGGACCTACAATGAGCAGTTCTTC.

This sequence joins TRBV6-1 and TRBJ1-4; TRBD1 matches 8 bases. J was trimmed by 7 bases and V by 0 bases; bases with no gene match: 4. In germline, CDR1 is MNHNS, CDR2 SASEGT. The CDR3 loop spans 15 amino acids. The CDR3 nucleotides read TGTGCCAGCAGTGAAGCTAGGACAGGGAGTGAAAAACTGTTTTTT. Translated, it gives CASSEARTGSEKLFF.

This chain joins TRBV7-3 and TRBJ2-1; D possibly corresponds to TRBD1 (5 bases). Germline CDR1 SGHTA, CDR2 FQGTGA. This CDR3 has 15 amino acids. Trimming took 3 bases from V and 2 from J, leaving 11 bases between them. This CDR3 reads CASSLSEGAYNEQFF. CDR3 nucleotide sequence: TGTGCCAGCAGCTTGTCAGAAGGGGCCTACAATGAGCAGTTCTTC.

The J gene is TRBJ2-5, the V gene TRBV3-1 (or the pseudogene TRBV3-2); 8 nucleotides line up with TRBD2. This CDR3 region has 18 residues. The V and J ends lost 1 base and 0 bases, in that order; junction bases with no gene match: 10. The germline V gene encodes CDR1 LGHDT and CDR2 YNNKEL (reference sequence). The DNA for the CDR3 is TGTGCCAGCAGCCAAGTATCGGGGGGGGCAGGGTACCAAGAGACCCAGTACTTC. It specifies CASSQVSGGAGYQETQYF.

J is TRBJ1-4 and V is TRBV3-1 (or the pseudogene TRBV3-2); no clear D. The V end lost 3 bases, the J end lost 8 bases, and 16 bases lay between the germline ends. The CDR3 loop spans 15 amino acids. The germline CDR1 and CDR2 sequences are LGHDT and YNNKEL (reference sequence). CDR3 DNA sequence: TGTGCCAGCAGCCAGGGAATCGGACTATACGAAAAACTGTTTTTT. Amino acid sequence: CASSQGIGLYEKLFF.